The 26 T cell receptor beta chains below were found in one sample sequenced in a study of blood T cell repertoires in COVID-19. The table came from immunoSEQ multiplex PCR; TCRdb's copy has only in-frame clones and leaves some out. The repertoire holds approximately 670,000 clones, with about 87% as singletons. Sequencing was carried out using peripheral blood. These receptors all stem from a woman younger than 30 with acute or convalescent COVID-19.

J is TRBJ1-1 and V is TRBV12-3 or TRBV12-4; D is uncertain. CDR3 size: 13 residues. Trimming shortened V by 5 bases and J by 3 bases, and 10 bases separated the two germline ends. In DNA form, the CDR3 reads TGTGCCAGCAGTCGGGAGGTCTACACTGAAGCTTTCTTT. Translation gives CASSREVYTEAFF.

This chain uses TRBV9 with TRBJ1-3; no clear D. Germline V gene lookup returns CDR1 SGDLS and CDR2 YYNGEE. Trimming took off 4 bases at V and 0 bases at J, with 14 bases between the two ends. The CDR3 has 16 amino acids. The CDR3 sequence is CASSTSGIPSGNTIYF. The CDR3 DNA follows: TGTGCCAGCAGCACCTCCGGGATCCCCTCTGGAAACACCATATATTTT.

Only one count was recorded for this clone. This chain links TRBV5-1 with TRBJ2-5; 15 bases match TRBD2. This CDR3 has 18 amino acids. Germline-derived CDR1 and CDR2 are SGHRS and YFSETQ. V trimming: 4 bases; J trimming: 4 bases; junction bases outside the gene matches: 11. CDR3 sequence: CASSPGLAGGPGRETQYF. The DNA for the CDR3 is TGCGCCAGCAGCCCAGGACTAGCGGGGGGGCCAGGGCGAGAGACCCAGTACTTC.

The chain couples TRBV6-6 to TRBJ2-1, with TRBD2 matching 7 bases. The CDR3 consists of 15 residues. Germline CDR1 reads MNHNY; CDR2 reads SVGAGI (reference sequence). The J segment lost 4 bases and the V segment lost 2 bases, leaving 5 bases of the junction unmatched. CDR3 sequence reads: CASSYERDGYNEQFF. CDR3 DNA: TGTGCCAGCAGTTACGAGCGGGACGGTTACAATGAGCAGTTCTTC.

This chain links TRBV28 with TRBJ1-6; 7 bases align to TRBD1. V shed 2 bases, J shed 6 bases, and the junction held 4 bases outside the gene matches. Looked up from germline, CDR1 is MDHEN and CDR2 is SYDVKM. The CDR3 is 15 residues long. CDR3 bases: TGTGCCAGCAGTTTAGCCGACAGGGCTAATTCACCCCTCCACTTT. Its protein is CASSLADRANSPLHF.

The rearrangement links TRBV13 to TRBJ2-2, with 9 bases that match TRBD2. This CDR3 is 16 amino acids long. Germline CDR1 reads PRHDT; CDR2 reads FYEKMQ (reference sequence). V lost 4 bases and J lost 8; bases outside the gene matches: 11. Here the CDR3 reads CASSSKAAGGPGELFF. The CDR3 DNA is TGTGCCAGCAGCTCTAAAGCGGCGGGGGGGCCTGGGGAGCTGTTTTTT.

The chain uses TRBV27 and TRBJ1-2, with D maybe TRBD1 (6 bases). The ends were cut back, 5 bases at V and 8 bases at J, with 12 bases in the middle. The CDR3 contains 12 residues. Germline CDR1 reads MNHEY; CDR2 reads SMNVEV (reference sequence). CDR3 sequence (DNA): TGTGCCAGCAGTCACGGGGGGGCAGGCTACACCTTC. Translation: CASSHGGAGYTF.

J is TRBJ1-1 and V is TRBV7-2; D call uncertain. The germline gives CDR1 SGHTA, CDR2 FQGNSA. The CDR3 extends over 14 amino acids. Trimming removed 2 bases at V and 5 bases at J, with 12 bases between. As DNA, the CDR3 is TGTGCCAGCAGCTTAACCCCCGCGCTTACTGAAGCTTTCTTT. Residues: CASSLTPALTEAFF. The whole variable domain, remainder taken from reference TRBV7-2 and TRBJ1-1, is GAGVSQSPSNKVTEKGKDVELRCDPISGHTALYWYRQSLGQGLEFLIYFQGNSAPDKSGLPSDRFSAERTGGSVSTLTIQRTQQEDSAVYLCASSLTPALTEAFFGQGTRLTVV.

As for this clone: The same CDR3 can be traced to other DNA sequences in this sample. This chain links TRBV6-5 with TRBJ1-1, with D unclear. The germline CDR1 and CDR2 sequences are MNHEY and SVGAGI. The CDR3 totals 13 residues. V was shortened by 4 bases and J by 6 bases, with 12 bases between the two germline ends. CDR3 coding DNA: TGTGCCAGCAGTTTCAGCGGTGGAGCTGAAGCTTTCTTT. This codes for CASSFSGGAEAFF.

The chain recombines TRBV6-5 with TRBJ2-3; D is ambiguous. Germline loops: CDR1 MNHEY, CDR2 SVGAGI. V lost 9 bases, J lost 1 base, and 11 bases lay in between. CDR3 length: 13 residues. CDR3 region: CASLTPGTDTQYF. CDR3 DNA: TGTGCCAGTTTAACCCCGGGCACAGATACGCAGTATTTT.

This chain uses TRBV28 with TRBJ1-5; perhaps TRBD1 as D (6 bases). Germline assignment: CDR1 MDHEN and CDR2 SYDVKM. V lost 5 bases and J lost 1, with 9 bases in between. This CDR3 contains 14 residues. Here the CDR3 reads CASSVDRSNQPQHF. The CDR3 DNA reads TGTGCCAGCAGTGTGGACAGAAGCAATCAGCCCCAGCATTTT.

This CDR3 reads CASSLVGGGGKLFF. DNA of the CDR3: TGTGCCAGCAGTTTAGTGGGAGGCGGTGGGAAACTGTTTTTT. The chain links TRBV28 to TRBJ1-4; unclear D gene. Germline assignment: CDR1 MDHEN and CDR2 SYDVKM. This CDR3 spans 14 amino acids. Trimming took 2 bases from V and 11 from J, leaving 15 bases between them.

CDR3: CAGYRGVEAFF. In DNA form, the CDR3 reads TGTGCCGGGTACAGGGGCGTTGAAGCTTTCTTT. The chain combines TRBV6-5 with TRBJ1-1; 7 nucleotides match TRBD1. CDR3 length: 11 residues. The V and J ends lost 11 bases and 7 bases, in that order; junction bases with no gene match: 7. Per the germline V gene, CDR1 is MNHEY and CDR2 is SVGAGI.

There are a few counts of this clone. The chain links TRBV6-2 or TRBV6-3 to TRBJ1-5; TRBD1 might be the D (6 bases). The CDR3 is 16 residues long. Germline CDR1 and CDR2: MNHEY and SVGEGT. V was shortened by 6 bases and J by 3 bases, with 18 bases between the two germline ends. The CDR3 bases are TGTGCCAGCAGCTCCCGGGGGGGGCCGGACAATCAGCCCCAGCATTTT. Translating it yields CASSSRGGPDNQPQHF.

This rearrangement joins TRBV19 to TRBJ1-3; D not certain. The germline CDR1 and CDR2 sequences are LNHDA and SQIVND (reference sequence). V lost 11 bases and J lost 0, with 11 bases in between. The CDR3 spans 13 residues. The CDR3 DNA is TGTGCCGGCCTAGCGAGCTCTGGAAACACCATATATTTT. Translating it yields CAGLASSGNTIYF.

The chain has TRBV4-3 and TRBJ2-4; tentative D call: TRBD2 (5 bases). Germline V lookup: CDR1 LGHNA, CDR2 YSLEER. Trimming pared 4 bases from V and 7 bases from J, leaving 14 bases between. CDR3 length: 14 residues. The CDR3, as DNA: TGCGCCAGCAGCCCAGCGGTGGGTGGGAACATTCAGTACTTC. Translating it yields CASSPAVGGNIQYF.

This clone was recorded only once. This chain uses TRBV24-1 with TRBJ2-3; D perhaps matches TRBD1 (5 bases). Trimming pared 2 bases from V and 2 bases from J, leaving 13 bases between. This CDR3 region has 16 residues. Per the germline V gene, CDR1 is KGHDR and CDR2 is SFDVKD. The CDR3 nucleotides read TGTGCCACCAGTGATTCGGCGACAGCACCCACAGATACGCAGTATTTT. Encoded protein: CATSDSATAPTDTQYF.

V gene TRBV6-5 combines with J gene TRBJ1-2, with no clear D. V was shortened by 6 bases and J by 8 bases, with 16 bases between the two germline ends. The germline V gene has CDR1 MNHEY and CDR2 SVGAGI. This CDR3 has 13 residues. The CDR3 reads CASRPTSRKGYTF. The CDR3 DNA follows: TGTGCCAGCAGACCTACGAGCAGGAAGGGCTACACCTTC.

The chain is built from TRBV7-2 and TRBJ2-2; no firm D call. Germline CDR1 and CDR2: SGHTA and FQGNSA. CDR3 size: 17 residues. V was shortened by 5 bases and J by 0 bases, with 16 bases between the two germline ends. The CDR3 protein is CASSPGMGPANTGELFF. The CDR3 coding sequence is TGTGCCAGCAGCCCCGGAATGGGCCCGGCGAACACCGGGGAGCTGTTTTTT.

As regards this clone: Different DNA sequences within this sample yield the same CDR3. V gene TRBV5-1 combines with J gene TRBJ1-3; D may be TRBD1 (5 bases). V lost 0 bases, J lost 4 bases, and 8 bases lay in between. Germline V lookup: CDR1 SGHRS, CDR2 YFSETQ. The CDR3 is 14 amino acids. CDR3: CASSLEGYGNTIYF. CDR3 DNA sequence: TGCGCCAGCAGCTTGGAGGGGTACGGAAACACCATATATTTT.

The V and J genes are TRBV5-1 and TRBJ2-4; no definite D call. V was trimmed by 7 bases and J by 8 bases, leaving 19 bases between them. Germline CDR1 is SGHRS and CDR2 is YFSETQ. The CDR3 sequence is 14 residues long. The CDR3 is CASSLGGAWDIQYF. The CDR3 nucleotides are TGCGCCAGCTCACTTGGCGGCGCTTGGGACATTCAGTACTTC.

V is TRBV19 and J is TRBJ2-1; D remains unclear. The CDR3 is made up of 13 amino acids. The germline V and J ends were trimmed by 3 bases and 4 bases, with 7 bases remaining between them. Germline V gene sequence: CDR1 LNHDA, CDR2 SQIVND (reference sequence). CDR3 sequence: CASSMGSYNEQFF. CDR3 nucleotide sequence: TGTGCCAGTAGTATGGGCAGTTACAATGAGCAGTTCTTC.

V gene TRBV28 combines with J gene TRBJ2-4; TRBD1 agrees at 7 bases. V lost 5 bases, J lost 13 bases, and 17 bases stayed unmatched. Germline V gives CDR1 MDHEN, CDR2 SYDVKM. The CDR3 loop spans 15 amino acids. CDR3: CASSATGVTTYEQYF. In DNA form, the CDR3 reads TGTGCCAGCAGTGCCACAGGGGTGACAACCTATGAGCAGTACTTC.

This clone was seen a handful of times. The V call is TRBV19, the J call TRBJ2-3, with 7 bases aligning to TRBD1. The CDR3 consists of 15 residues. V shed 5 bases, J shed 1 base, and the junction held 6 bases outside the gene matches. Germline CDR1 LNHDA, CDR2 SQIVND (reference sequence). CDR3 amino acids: CASSSDRVRTDTQYF. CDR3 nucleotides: TGTGCCAGTAGTTCAGACAGGGTTCGCACAGATACGCAGTATTTT.

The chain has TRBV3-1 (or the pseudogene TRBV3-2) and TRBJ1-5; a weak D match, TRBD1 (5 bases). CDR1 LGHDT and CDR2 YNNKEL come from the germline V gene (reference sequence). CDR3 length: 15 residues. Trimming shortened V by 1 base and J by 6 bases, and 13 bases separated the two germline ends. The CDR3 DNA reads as TGTGCCAGCAGCCAAGGGGGGGTTGGCGGTCAGCCCCAGCATTTT. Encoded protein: CASSQGGVGGQPQHF.

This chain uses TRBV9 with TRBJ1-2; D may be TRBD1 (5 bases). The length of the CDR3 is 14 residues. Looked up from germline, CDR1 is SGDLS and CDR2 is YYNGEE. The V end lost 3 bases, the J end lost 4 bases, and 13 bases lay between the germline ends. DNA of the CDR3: TGTGCCAGCAGCGCCACAGGAGAACTCTATGGCTACACCTTC. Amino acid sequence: CASSATGELYGYTF.